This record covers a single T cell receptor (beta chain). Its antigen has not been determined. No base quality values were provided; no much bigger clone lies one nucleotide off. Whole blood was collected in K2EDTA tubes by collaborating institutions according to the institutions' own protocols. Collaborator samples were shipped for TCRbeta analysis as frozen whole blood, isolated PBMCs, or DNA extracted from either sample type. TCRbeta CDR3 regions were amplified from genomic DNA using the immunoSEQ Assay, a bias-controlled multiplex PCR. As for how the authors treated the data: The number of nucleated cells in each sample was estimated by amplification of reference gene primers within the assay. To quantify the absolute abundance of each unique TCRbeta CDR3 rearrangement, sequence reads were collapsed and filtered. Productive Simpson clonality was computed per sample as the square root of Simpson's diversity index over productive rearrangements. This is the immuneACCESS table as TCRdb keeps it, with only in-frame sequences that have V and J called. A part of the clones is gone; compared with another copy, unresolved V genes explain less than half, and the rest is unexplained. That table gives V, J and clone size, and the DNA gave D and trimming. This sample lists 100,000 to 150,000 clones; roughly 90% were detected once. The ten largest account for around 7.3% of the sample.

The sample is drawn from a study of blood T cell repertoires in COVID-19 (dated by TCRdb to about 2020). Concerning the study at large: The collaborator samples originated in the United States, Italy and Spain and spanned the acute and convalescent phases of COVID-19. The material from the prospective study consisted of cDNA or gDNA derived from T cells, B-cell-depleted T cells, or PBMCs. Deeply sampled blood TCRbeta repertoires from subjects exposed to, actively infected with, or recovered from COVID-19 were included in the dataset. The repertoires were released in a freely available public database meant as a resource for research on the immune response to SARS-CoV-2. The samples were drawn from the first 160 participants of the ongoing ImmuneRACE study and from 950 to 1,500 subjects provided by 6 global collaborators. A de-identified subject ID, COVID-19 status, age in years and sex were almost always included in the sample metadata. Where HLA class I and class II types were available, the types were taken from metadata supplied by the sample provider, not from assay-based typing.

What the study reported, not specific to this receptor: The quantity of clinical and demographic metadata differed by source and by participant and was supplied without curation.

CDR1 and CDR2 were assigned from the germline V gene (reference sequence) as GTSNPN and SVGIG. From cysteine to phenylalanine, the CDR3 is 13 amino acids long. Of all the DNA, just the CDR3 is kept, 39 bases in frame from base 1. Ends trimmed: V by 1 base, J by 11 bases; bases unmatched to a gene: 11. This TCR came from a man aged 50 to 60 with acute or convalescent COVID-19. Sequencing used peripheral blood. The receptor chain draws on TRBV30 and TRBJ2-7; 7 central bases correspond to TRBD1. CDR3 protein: CAWSANYGTEKYF. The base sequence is TGTGCCTGGAGTGCCAATTACGGGACAGAGAAGTACTTC.